A selection of T cell receptor beta chains follows, all from one sample in a study of shared clonotypes between healthy human individuals. Using immunoSEQ multiplex PCR, the repertoire was profiled, and TCRdb retains in-frame clones only, with some absent. The sample holds around 990,000 clones; around three quarters are singletons and the top ten take almost 0.9%. Source material: memory CD4+ T cells from PBMCs. The receptors derive from a man between 18 and 29 years old in good health. Some clones in this sample may be carry-over from other donors' samples. The CDR3 runs from the conserved cysteine through the conserved F or W. D genes are given only for firm matches. Rows give clone size only sometimes, using once, few, many, or a class for an expanded clone.

j_call: TRBJ1-2; clone_size: NA; v_call: TRBV28; d_call: TRBD1; cdr3_nt: TGTGCCAGCAGTTTCTCAGGGGGCGCGAGGTATGGCTACACCTTC; cdr3_aa: CASSFSGGARYGYTF
j_call: TRBJ1-2; clone_size: few; v_call: TRBV7-2; d_call: NA; cdr3_nt: TGTGCCAGCAGCTTAGATCGGACAGTTGTTTCGGGCTACACCTTC; cdr3_aa: CASSLDRTVVSGYTF
j_call: TRBJ2-5; clone_size: NA; v_call: TRBV5-1; d_call: TRBD1; cdr3_nt: TGCGCCAGCAGTCGCGGGACAGGGTCTGGGGAGACCCAGTACTTC; cdr3_aa: CASSRGTGSGETQYF
j_call: TRBJ1-1; clone_size: NA; v_call: TRBV21-1; d_call: NA; cdr3_nt: TGTGCCAGCAGCAAAGAGTACAGAGCAGATGAAGCTTTCTTT; cdr3_aa: CASSKEYRADEAFF
j_call: TRBJ1-1; clone_size: NA; v_call: TRBV7-8; d_call: NA; cdr3_nt: TGTGCCAGCAGCTCGACAGGCCCCCTCGGGACTGAAGCTTTCTTT; cdr3_aa: CASSSTGPLGTEAFF
j_call: TRBJ2-1; clone_size: once; v_call: TRBV21-1; d_call: NA; cdr3_nt: TGTGCCAGCAGCAAACCGGGACAGGTTTACAATGAGCAGTTCTTC; cdr3_aa: CASSKPGQVYNEQFF
j_call: TRBJ1-5; clone_size: many; v_call: TRBV2; d_call: TRBD1; cdr3_nt: TGTGCCAGCAGTGAGGGACAGGATAATCAGCCCCAGCATTTT; cdr3_aa: CASSEGQDNQPQHF
j_call: TRBJ2-3; clone_size: once; v_call: TRBV7-2; d_call: TRBD2; cdr3_nt: TGTGCCAGCAGCTGGAGCGGGAGGACAGATACGCAGTATTTT; cdr3_aa: CASSWSGRTDTQYF
j_call: TRBJ1-2; clone_size: NA; v_call: TRBV30; d_call: NA; cdr3_nt: TGTGCCTCCAACGGCTACACCTTC; cdr3_aa: CASNGYTF
j_call: TRBJ2-5; clone_size: NA; v_call: TRBV5-4; d_call: TRBD1; cdr3_nt: TGTGCCAGCAGCTTGGGGACAGGGAGGTTTGAAGAGACCCAGTACTTC; cdr3_aa: CASSLGTGRFEETQYF
j_call: TRBJ2-1; clone_size: NA; v_call: TRBV5-4; d_call: TRBD2; cdr3_nt: TGTGCCAGCAGCCCCGGGACTAGCGGGAAGTACAATGAGCAGTTCTTC; cdr3_aa: CASSPGTSGKYNEQFF
j_call: TRBJ2-5; clone_size: NA; v_call: TRBV7-2; d_call: NA; cdr3_nt: TGTGCCAGCAGCACCGGGTGGGCGAAAGAGACCCAGTACTTC; cdr3_aa: CASSTGWAKETQYF
j_call: TRBJ2-5; clone_size: NA; v_call: TRBV5-1; d_call: NA; cdr3_nt: TGCGCCAGCAGCTTGTGGGCAGGAGAGACCCAGTACTTC; cdr3_aa: CASSLWAGETQYF
j_call: TRBJ1-1; clone_size: NA; v_call: TRBV7-9; d_call: NA; cdr3_nt: TGTGCCAGCAGCTTTCCCGGGGAAGGAGAAGCTTTCTTT; cdr3_aa: CASSFPGEGEAFF
j_call: TRBJ2-7; clone_size: NA; v_call: TRBV11-2; d_call: NA; cdr3_nt: TGTGCCAGCAGCCAAGCGCAGGCGTACCCCTACGAGCAGTACTTC; cdr3_aa: CASSQAQAYPYEQYF
j_call: TRBJ2-5; clone_size: NA; v_call: TRBV7-6; d_call: NA; cdr3_nt: TGTGCCAGCAGCTTAGTTAGGGAGACCCAGTACTTC; cdr3_aa: CASSLVRETQYF
j_call: TRBJ2-1; clone_size: NA; v_call: TRBV7-2; d_call: NA; cdr3_nt: TGTGCCAGCAGCTTAGGATTAGCGGAACTAAATGAGCAGTTCTTC; cdr3_aa: CASSLGLAELNEQFF
j_call: TRBJ2-1; clone_size: NA; v_call: TRBV9; d_call: NA; cdr3_nt: TGTGCCAGCCAACGGGACAACTCCTACAATGAGCAGTTCTTC; cdr3_aa: CASQRDNSYNEQFF
j_call: TRBJ1-1; clone_size: NA; v_call: TRBV27; d_call: NA; cdr3_nt: TGTGCCAGCAGTTTGACCGTGAACACTGAAGCTTTCTTT; cdr3_aa: CASSLTVNTEAFF
j_call: TRBJ2-7; clone_size: many; v_call: TRBV2; d_call: TRBD2; cdr3_nt: TGTGCCAGCAGTCCAACTAGCGGGAGGTCCTACGAGCAGTACTTC; cdr3_aa: CASSPTSGRSYEQYF
j_call: TRBJ1-1; clone_size: NA; v_call: TRBV5-1; d_call: NA; cdr3_nt: TGCGCCAGCAGCCCTCGACCGGGAGCTTGGGACACTGAAGCTTTCTTT; cdr3_aa: CASSPRPGAWDTEAFF
j_call: TRBJ2-3; clone_size: NA; v_call: TRBV7-2; d_call: NA; cdr3_nt: TGTGCCAGCAGCTTACTTTCCGGGGGCGCAGATACGCAGTATTTT; cdr3_aa: CASSLLSGGADTQYF
j_call: TRBJ2-7; clone_size: many; v_call: TRBV14; d_call: NA; cdr3_nt: TGTGCCAGCAGCCGAGCAGGTTTTCCCTACGAGCAGTACTTC; cdr3_aa: CASSRAGFPYEQYF
j_call: TRBJ2-1; clone_size: NA; v_call: TRBV9; d_call: TRBD2; cdr3_nt: TGTGCCAGCAGCGGACTAGCGGTTCCCTACAATGAGCAGTTCTTC; cdr3_aa: CASSGLAVPYNEQFF
j_call: TRBJ1-2; clone_size: few; v_call: TRBV7-2; d_call: NA; cdr3_nt: TGTGCCAGCAGCCTCAGGGTTAACTATGGCTACACCTTC; cdr3_aa: CASSLRVNYGYTF
j_call: TRBJ2-2; clone_size: few; v_call: TRBV14; d_call: NA; cdr3_nt: TGTGCCAGCAGCCAAGATTGGGACACCGGGGAGCTGTTTTTT; cdr3_aa: CASSQDWDTGELFF
j_call: TRBJ2-7; clone_size: few; v_call: TRBV11-2; d_call: NA; cdr3_nt: TGTGCCAGCAGCTTAGAGGGCCGGGGGGAGCAGTACTTC; cdr3_aa: CASSLEGRGEQYF
j_call: TRBJ1-2; clone_size: NA; v_call: TRBV28; d_call: TRBD1; cdr3_nt: TGTGCCAGCAGGCCAACAGGGGGCCGTGGCTATGGCTACACCTTC; cdr3_aa: CASRPTGGRGYGYTF
j_call: TRBJ2-1; clone_size: NA; v_call: TRBV4-2; d_call: NA; cdr3_nt: TGTGCCAGCAGCCAAGATCGGGGACCTCAGTTCTTC; cdr3_aa: CASSQDRGPQFF
j_call: TRBJ2-2; clone_size: NA; v_call: TRBV9; d_call: TRBD1; cdr3_nt: TGTGCCAGCAGCAGACAGGGGGTAAACACCGGGGAGCTGTTTTTT; cdr3_aa: CASSRQGVNTGELFF
j_call: TRBJ1-2; clone_size: NA; v_call: TRBV5-1; d_call: TRBD1; cdr3_nt: TGCGCCAGCAGCGTTGGGGACAGGGGGCGCGAGAATGGCTACACCTTC; cdr3_aa: CASSVGDRGRENGYTF
j_call: TRBJ2-3; clone_size: NA; v_call: TRBV4-2; d_call: TRBD2; cdr3_nt: TGTGCCAGCAGCCACGACCTAGCGGGAGGGTCGGATTCCACAGATACGCAGTATTTT; cdr3_aa: CASSHDLAGGSDSTDTQYF
j_call: TRBJ1-5; clone_size: NA; v_call: TRBV19; d_call: NA; cdr3_nt: TGTGCCAGTAGTGGACAGACAAATCAGCCCCAGCATTTT; cdr3_aa: CASSGQTNQPQHF
j_call: TRBJ2-1; clone_size: NA; v_call: TRBV6-1; d_call: NA; cdr3_nt: TGTGCCAGCAGTGGTAGCGGTTACTCCTACAATGAGCAGTTCTTC; cdr3_aa: CASSGSGYSYNEQFF
j_call: TRBJ1-3; clone_size: NA; v_call: TRBV11-2; d_call: NA; cdr3_nt: TGTGCCAGCAGCTTAGCAGGGTCAGGAAACACCATATATTTT; cdr3_aa: CASSLAGSGNTIYF
j_call: TRBJ2-1; clone_size: NA; v_call: TRBV7-2; d_call: TRBD1; cdr3_nt: TGTGCCAGCAGCGCGGACAGGGGGCCTTACAATGAGCAGTTCTTC; cdr3_aa: CASSADRGPYNEQFF
j_call: TRBJ1-2; clone_size: NA; v_call: TRBV28; d_call: NA; cdr3_nt: TGTGCCAGCAGTTGGGGCCGCGGCTACACCTTC; cdr3_aa: CASSWGRGYTF
j_call: TRBJ1-4; clone_size: NA; v_call: TRBV7-9; d_call: TRBD1; cdr3_nt: TGTGCCAGCAGCTTACTGGGGACAGGGCATAATGAAAAACTGTTTTTT; cdr3_aa: CASSLLGTGHNEKLFF
j_call: TRBJ2-4; clone_size: NA; v_call: TRBV30; d_call: NA; cdr3_nt: TGTGCCTGGAGTGTTTCAGGGGCCAATAACATTCAGTACTTC; cdr3_aa: CAWSVSGANNIQYF
j_call: TRBJ1-3; clone_size: NA; v_call: TRBV28; d_call: NA; cdr3_nt: TGTGCCAGCAGTACCCCCCAGGGGTCTGGAAACACCATATATTTT; cdr3_aa: CASSTPQGSGNTIYF
j_call: TRBJ2-2; clone_size: NA; v_call: TRBV2; d_call: NA; cdr3_nt: TGTGCCAGCAGTGAAACAGATACCGGGGAGCTGTTTTTT; cdr3_aa: CASSETDTGELFF
j_call: TRBJ2-7; clone_size: NA; v_call: TRBV27; d_call: NA; cdr3_nt: TGTGCCAGCAGGAACGAGCAGTACTTC; cdr3_aa: CASRNEQYF
j_call: TRBJ1-2; clone_size: NA; v_call: TRBV6-1; d_call: NA; cdr3_nt: TGTGCCAGCAGTGAAGCCACGGGGGGGGATTATAGAGATGGCTACACCTTC; cdr3_aa: CASSEATGGDYRDGYTF
j_call: TRBJ2-2; clone_size: NA; v_call: TRBV15; d_call: NA; cdr3_nt: TGTGCCACCAGCAGCGTTCGGGGGCAGGGGAGGACCGGGGAGCTGTTTTTT; cdr3_aa: CATSSVRGQGRTGELFF
j_call: TRBJ2-3; clone_size: NA; v_call: TRBV30; d_call: NA; cdr3_nt: TGTGCCTGGAGTCTTCTCCGGGACACAGATACGCAGTATTTT; cdr3_aa: CAWSLLRDTDTQYF
j_call: TRBJ2-1; clone_size: NA; v_call: TRBV6-5; d_call: TRBD2; cdr3_nt: TGTGCCAGCAGTTACGAGGCGGGAGGGCCGTGGAATGAGCAGTTCTTC; cdr3_aa: CASSYEAGGPWNEQFF
j_call: TRBJ1-1; clone_size: NA; v_call: TRBV9; d_call: TRBD1; cdr3_nt: TGTGCCAGCAGCGTCTCAGGGGGCTCGAACACTGAAGCTTTCTTT; cdr3_aa: CASSVSGGSNTEAFF
j_call: TRBJ2-7; clone_size: NA; v_call: TRBV19; d_call: NA; cdr3_nt: TGTGCCAGTAGTATAGGATTCGGGGTCGAGCAGTACTTC; cdr3_aa: CASSIGFGVEQYF
j_call: TRBJ1-3; clone_size: NA; v_call: TRBV6-1; d_call: NA; cdr3_nt: TGTGCCAGCAGTGAAGTAGAGGGGACCCTCGGTGGAAACACCATATATTTT; cdr3_aa: CASSEVEGTLGGNTIYF
j_call: TRBJ1-4; clone_size: NA; v_call: TRBV28; d_call: NA; cdr3_nt: TGTGCCAGCAGCCATGAGTTCGCAACTAATGAAAAACTGTTTTTT; cdr3_aa: CASSHEFATNEKLFF
j_call: TRBJ2-1; clone_size: NA; v_call: TRBV9; d_call: TRBD2; cdr3_nt: TGTGCCAGCAGCCCGCAGGGACTAGCGGGAGTCGAGCAGTTCTTC; cdr3_aa: CASSPQGLAGVEQFF
j_call: TRBJ1-5; clone_size: NA; v_call: TRBV29-1; d_call: TRBD1; cdr3_nt: TGCAGCGTTGCTTGGACAGGGGATCAGCCCCAGCATTTT; cdr3_aa: CSVAWTGDQPQHF
j_call: TRBJ2-7; clone_size: NA; v_call: TRBV19; d_call: NA; cdr3_nt: TGTGCCAGTAGCCGCCACAGGGAAGCGTCGTACGAGCAGTACTTC; cdr3_aa: CASSRHREASYEQYF
j_call: TRBJ1-2; clone_size: NA; v_call: TRBV7-8; d_call: NA; cdr3_nt: TGTGCCAGCAGTCTCAACACAGGGAACTATGGCTACACCTTC; cdr3_aa: CASSLNTGNYGYTF
j_call: TRBJ1-2; clone_size: NA; v_call: TRBV28; d_call: NA; cdr3_nt: TGTGCCAGCAGTTCCGGCCCGAGGGCCTATGGCTACACCTTC; cdr3_aa: CASSSGPRAYGYTF